The clone carrying this TCR beta chain was observed a handful of times. The data belong to a study of shared clonotypes between healthy human individuals. Genomic DNA from each subset was divided evenly over several immunoSEQ plates. Produced via immunoSEQ multiplex PCR; TCRdb's table is partial and in-frame only. The sample holds about 600,000 clones, around 77% seen once. The TCR originated in a middle-aged woman in good health. Some clones in this sample may be carry-over from other donors' samples. The sequenced material came from PBMCs.

DNA of the CDR3: TGCGCCAGCAGTGAGGCGGGGTACAATCAGCCCCAGCATTTT. Translation: CASSEAGYNQPQHF. V is TRBV10-2 and J is TRBJ1-5; D remains unclear. CDR3 size: 14 residues. The V end lost 2 bases, the J end lost 3 bases, and 8 bases lay between the germline ends. Per germline, CDR1 WSHSY and CDR2 SAAADI.